This passage covers 5 T cell receptor beta chains from one sample sequenced in a study of cytomegalovirus exposure and HLA in healthy donors. Use of 60 Vbeta and 13 Jbeta primers characterized the PCR. The repertoire was sequenced with immunoSEQ multiplex PCR; TCRdb's copy has only in-frame clones and lacks some. The table shows 150,000 or so clones, with roughly 70% occurring only once. Material for sequencing was PBMCs. These TCRs come from a man aged 25 to 40 in good health and CMV-seronegative.

This chain links TRBV28 with TRBJ1-6; D ambiguous. This CDR3 has 14 residues. V was pared by 3 bases and J by 0 bases, with 3 bases between. Germline-derived CDR1 and CDR2 are MDHEN and SYDVKM. The CDR3 protein is CASSLSSYNSPLHF. The CDR3 nucleotides are TGTGCCAGCAGTTTGAGCTCCTATAATTCACCCCTCCACTTT.

V usage is TRBV7-6 and J usage is TRBJ2-1; 7 nucleotides align to TRBD1. The CDR3 covers 14 residues. Germline V gene data show CDR1 as SGHVS and CDR2 as FNYEAQ. V shed 5 bases, J shed 5 bases, and the junction held 6 bases outside the gene matches. This CDR3 reads CASSPRDRDNEQFF. The CDR3 DNA follows: TGTGCCAGCAGCCCAAGGGACAGAGACAATGAGCAGTTCTTC. Based on the CDR3 plus reference TRBV7-6 and TRBJ2-1, the full variable domain is GAGVSQSPRYKVTKRGQDVALRCDPISGHVSLYWYRQALGQGPEFLTYFNYEAQQDKSGLPNDRFSAERPEGSISTLTIQRTEQRDSAMYRCASSPRDRDNEQFFGPGTRLTVL.

The V call is TRBV14, the J call TRBJ2-2, with D maybe TRBD1 (6 bases). V lost 3 bases, J lost 5 bases, and 10 bases lay in between. CDR1 and CDR2 (germline): SGHDN, FVKESK. This CDR3 region has 14 residues. Here the CDR3 DNA reads TGTGCCAGCAGCCAGGCCAGGGGAACCGGGGAGCTGTTTTTT. Encoded protein: CASSQARGTGELFF.

The rearrangement joins TRBV25-1 to TRBJ2-5, with 7 bases identical to TRBD1. Germline-derived CDR1 and CDR2 are MGHDK and SYGVNS. The CDR3 runs 15 residues. The junction had 10 bases not matched to a gene; V was cut back by 6 bases and J by 3 bases. The CDR3, as DNA: TGTGCCAGCAGCGCCTTTCGACAGGGAGAAGAGACCCAGTACTTC. Translated, it gives CASSAFRQGEETQYF.

The V and J genes are TRBV12-2 and TRBJ1-5; TRBD1 is the table's D call and was not checked against the DNA. TRBV12-2 is reported as a pseudogene. The CDR3 contains 16 residues. The CDR3 protein is CASRLGSQGSHQPQHF. The CDR3 nucleotides read TGTGCAAGTCGCTTAGGCAGCCAGGGAAGCCATCAGCCCCAGCATTTT.